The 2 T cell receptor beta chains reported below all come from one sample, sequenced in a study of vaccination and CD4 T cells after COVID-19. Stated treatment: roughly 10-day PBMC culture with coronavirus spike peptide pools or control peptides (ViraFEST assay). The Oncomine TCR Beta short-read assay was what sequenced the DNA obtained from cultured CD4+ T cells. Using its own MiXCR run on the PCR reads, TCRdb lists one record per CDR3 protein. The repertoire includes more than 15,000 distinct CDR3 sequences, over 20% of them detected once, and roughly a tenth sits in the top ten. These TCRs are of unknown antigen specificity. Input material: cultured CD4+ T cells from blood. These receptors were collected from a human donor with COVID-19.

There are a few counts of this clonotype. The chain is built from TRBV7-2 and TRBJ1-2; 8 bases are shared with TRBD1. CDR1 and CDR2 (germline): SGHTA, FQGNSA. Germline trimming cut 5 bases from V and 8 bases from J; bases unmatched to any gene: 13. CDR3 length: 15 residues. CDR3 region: CASSPGGSSMSGYTF. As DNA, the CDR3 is TGTGCCAGCAGCCCAGGGGGCAGCTCCATGTCGGGCTACACCTTC.

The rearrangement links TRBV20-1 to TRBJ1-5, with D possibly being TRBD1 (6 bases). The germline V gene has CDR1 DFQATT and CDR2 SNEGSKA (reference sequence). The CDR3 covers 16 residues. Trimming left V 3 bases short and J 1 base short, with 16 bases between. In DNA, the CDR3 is TGCAGTGCTAGGGCTGCCAGGGGCGGAAGCAATCAGCCCCAGCATTTT. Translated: CSARAARGGSNQPQHF.